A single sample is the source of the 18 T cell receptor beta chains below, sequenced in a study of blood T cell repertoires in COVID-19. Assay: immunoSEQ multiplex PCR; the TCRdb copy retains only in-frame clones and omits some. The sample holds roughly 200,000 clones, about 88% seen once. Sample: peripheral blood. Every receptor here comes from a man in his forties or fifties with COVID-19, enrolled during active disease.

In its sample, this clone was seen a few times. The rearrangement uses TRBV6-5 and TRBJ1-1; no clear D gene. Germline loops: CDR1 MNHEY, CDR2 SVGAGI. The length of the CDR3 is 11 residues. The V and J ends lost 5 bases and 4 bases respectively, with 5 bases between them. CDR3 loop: CASSPGTEAFF. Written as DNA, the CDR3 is TGTGCCAGCAGTCCCGGCACTGAAGCTTTCTTT.

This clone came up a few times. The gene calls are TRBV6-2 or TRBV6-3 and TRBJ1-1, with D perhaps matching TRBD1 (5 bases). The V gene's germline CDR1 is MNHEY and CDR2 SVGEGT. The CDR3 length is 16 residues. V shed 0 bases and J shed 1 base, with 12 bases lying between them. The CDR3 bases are TGTGCCAGCAGTTACTCACGGGGGATTGGGAACACTGAAGCTTTCTTT. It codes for CASSYSRGIGNTEAFF.

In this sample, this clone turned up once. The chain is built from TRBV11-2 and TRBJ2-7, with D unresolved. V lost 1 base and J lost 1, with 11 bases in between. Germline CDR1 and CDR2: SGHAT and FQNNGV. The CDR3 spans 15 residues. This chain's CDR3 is CASSLGALPSYEQYF. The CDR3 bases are TGTGCCAGCAGCTTAGGGGCCTTACCTTCCTACGAGCAGTACTTC.

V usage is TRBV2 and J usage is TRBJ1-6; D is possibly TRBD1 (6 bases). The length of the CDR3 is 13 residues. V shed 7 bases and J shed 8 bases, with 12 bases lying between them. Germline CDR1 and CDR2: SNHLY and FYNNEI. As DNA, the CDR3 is TGTGCCAGCACCAGGGGATCTGATTCACCCCTCCACTTT. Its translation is CASTRGSDSPLHF.

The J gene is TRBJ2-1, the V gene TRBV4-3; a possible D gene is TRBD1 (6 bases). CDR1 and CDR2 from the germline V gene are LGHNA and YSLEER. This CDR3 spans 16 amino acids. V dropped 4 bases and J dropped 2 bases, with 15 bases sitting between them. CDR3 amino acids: CASSPSGARTYNEQFF. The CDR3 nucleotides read TGCGCCAGCAGCCCTTCAGGGGCCCGGACCTACAATGAGCAGTTCTTC.

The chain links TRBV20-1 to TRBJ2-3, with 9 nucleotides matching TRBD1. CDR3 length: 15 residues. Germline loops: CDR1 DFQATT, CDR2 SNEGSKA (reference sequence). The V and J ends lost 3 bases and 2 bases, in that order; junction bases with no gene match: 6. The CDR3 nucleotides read TGCAGTGCTAGTCGACAGGGGGATTACACAGATACGCAGTATTTT. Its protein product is CSASRQGDYTDTQYF.

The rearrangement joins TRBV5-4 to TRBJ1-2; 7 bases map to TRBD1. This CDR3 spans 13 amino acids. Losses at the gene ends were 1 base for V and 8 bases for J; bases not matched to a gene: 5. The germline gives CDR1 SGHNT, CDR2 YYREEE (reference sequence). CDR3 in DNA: TGTGCCAGCAGCTTGAACAGGGGTAGAGGCTACACCTTC. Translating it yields CASSLNRGRGYTF.

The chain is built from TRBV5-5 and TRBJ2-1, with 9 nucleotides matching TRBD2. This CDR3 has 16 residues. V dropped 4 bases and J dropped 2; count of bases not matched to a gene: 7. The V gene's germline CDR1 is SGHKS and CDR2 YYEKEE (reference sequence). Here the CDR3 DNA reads TGTGCCAGCAGCCCGAAGACTAGCGGCCCCTACAATGAGCAGTTCTTC. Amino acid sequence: CASSPKTSGPYNEQFF.

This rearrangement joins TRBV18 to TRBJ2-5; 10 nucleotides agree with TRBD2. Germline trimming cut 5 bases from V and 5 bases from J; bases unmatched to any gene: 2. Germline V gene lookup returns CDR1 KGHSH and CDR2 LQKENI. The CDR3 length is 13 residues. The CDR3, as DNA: TGTGCCAGCTCAAAAGCGGGAGGGGAGACCCAGTACTTC. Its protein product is CASSKAGGETQYF.

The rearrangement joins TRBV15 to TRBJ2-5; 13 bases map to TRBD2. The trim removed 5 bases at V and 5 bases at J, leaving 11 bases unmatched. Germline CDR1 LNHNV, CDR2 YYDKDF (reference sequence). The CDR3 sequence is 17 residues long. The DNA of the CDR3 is TGTGCCACCAGCTCCGGGACTAGCGGGAAGGGCTGGGAGACCCAGTACTTC. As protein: CATSSGTSGKGWETQYF.

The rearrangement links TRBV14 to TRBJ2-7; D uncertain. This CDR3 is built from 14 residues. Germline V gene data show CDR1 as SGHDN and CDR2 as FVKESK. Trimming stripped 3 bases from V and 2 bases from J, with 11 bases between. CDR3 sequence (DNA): TGTGCCAGCAGCCACAAAACAGTTACCTACGAGCAGTACTTC. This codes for CASSHKTVTYEQYF.

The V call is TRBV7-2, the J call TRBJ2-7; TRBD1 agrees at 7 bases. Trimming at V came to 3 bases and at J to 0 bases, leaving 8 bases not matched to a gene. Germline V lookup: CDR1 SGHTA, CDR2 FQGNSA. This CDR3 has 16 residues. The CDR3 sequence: CASSFRSPGGSYEQYF. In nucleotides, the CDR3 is TGTGCCAGCAGCTTTCGGTCCCCAGGGGGCTCCTACGAGCAGTACTTC.

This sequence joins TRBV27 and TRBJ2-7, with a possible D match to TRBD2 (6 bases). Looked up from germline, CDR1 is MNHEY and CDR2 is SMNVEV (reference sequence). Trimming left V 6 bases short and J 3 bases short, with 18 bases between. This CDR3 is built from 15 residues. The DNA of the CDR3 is TGTGCCAGCAGGACGATAGGTGGAGGGAACTACGAGCAGTACTTC. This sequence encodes CASRTIGGGNYEQYF.

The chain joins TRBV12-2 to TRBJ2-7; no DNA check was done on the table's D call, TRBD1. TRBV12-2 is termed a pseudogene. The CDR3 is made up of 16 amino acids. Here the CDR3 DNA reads TGTGCAAGTCGCTTACCCCAGGACAGGGGGCTCTACGAGCAGTACTTC. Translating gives CASRLPQDRGLYEQYF.

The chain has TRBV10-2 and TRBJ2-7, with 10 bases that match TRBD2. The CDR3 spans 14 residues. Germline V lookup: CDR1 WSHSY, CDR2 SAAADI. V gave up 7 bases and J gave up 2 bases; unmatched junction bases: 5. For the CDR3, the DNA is TGCGCCAGCACTACTAGCGGGAAGACCTACGAGCAGTACTTC. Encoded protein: CASTTSGKTYEQYF.

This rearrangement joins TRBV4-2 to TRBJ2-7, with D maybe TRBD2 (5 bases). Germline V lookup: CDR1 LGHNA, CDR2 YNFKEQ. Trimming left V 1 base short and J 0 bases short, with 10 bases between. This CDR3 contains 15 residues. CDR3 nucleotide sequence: TGTGCCAGCAGCCAAGGGACGGGGAGCTCCTACGAGCAGTACTTC. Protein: CASSQGTGSSYEQYF.

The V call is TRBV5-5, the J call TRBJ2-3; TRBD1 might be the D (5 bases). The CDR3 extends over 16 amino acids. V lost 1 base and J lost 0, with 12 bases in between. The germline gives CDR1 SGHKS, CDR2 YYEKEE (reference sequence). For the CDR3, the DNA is TGTGCCAGCAGCTTGACAGGCAGCCAAAGCACAGATACGCAGTATTTT. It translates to CASSLTGSQSTDTQYF. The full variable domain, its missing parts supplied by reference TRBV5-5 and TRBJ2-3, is DAGVTQSPTHLIKTRGQQVTLRCSPISGHKSVSWYQQVLGQGPQFIFQYYEKEERGRGNFPDRFSARQFPNYSSELNVNALLLGDSALYLCASSLTGSQSTDTQYFGPGTRLTVL.

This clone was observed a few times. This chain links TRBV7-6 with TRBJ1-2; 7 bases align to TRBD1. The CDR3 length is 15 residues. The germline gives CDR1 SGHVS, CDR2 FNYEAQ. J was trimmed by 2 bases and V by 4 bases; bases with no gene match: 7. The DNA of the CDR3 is TGTGCCAGCAGCTCGCGACAGGGTTGGAACTATGGCTACACCTTC. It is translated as CASSSRQGWNYGYTF.